The source of this T cell receptor beta chain is a study of blood T cell repertoires in COVID-19. Some clones are missing from TCRdb's copy, which holds only in-frame ones; the method was immunoSEQ multiplex PCR. The repertoire holds tens of thousands of clones, with approximately 86% as singletons. The CDR3 length is 19 residues. Germline CDR1 is MNHEY and CDR2 is SVGEGT. V lost 0 bases to trimming and J lost 7 bases, with 24 bases between them. The material sequenced was peripheral blood. The receptor was isolated from a man between 60 and 70 years old with acute or convalescent COVID-19. The genes are TRBV6-2 or TRBV6-3 and TRBJ2-2; D is perhaps TRBD1 (6 bases). Here the CDR3 reads CASSYSIPRDKGYDGELFF. CDR3 coding DNA: TGTGCCAGCAGTTACTCGATACCCCGGGACAAAGGGTATGACGGGGAGCTGTTTTTT.